The entry below describes one T cell receptor (beta chain). Germline V CDR1 and CDR2: SGHDT, YYEEEE. This CDR3 has 15 residues. V lost 4 bases and J lost 6; bases outside the gene matches: 5. The data were obtained in a study of cytomegalovirus exposure and HLA in healthy donors. Vbeta (60) and Jbeta (13) primers were used in the PCR. The method was immunoSEQ multiplex PCR; TCRdb's version includes in-frame clones alone and lacks a portion of them. Among some 200,000 clones listed, about 80% were seen once. Source material: PBMCs. The source of this sequence is a woman in her forties or fifties in good health and CMV-seropositive. V usage is TRBV5-6 and J usage is TRBJ1-5; the match to TRBD1 covers 12 bases. The CDR3 DNA reads as TGTGCCAGCAGCCCGGGACAGGGGGCGGGTCAGCCCCAGCATTTT. This encodes CASSPGQGAGQPQHF.